Listed below are T cell receptor beta chains from one sample, sequenced in a study of patients and donors after allogeneic stem cell transplantation. TCRdb independently ran MiXCR on the RT-PCR reads; one entry per CDR3 protein. This table has roughly 960,000 distinct CDR3 sequences, roughly 18% appearing once. The specimen was blood, either unsorted or a sorted T cell fraction (not recorded which). The origin of the receptors is a human donor who was either an allogeneic HSCT recipient or a stem cell or donor lymphocyte infusion donor (not recorded which). It is not recorded whose cells these are; they may come from a transplant donor. Both conserved end residues are part of each CDR3. The D gene is left open where the match is weak. Size is stated for part of the rows, as once, few or many counts, or as a class when the clone is expanded.

d_call: TRBD2; clone_size: .; j_call: TRBJ2-2; v_call: TRBV12-3/TRBV12-4; cdr3_aa: CASSFNGGAGELFF; cdr3_nt: TGTGCCAGCAGTTTTAACGGGGGGGCCGGGGAGCTGTTTTTT
d_call: .; clone_size: .; j_call: TRBJ1-1; v_call: TRBV7-9; cdr3_aa: CASSLLSMDSNTEAFF; cdr3_nt: TGTGCCAGCAGCCTTCTCTCTATGGACAGCAACACTGAAGCTTTCTTT
d_call: .; clone_size: .; j_call: TRBJ2-3; v_call: TRBV20-1; cdr3_aa: CTPGDTKSFSTDTQYF; cdr3_nt: TGCACCCCTGGGGACACCAAGAGCTTTAGCACAGATACGCAGTATTTT
d_call: .; clone_size: .; j_call: TRBJ2-3; v_call: TRBV9; cdr3_aa: CASSLGGLADTQYF; cdr3_nt: TGTGCCAGCAGCCTGGGGGGGCTCGCAGATACGCAGTATTTT
d_call: .; clone_size: .; j_call: TRBJ1-2; v_call: TRBV9; cdr3_aa: CASSVGPGALDGYTF; cdr3_nt: TGTGCCAGCAGCGTAGGCCCGGGGGCTCTTGATGGCTACACCTTC
d_call: TRBD1; clone_size: few; j_call: TRBJ2-7; v_call: TRBV20-1; cdr3_aa: CSASGQGETYEQYF; cdr3_nt: TGCAGTGCTAGTGGTCAGGGGGAAACCTACGAGCAGTACTTC
d_call: .; clone_size: .; j_call: TRBJ2-3; v_call: TRBV6-1; cdr3_aa: CASRKEARGPDTQYF; cdr3_nt: TGTGCCAGCAGGAAGGAGGCTAGGGGCCCAGATACGCAGTATTTT
d_call: .; clone_size: few; j_call: TRBJ1-6; v_call: TRBV3-1; cdr3_aa: CASSQDRRPPLHF; cdr3_nt: TGTGCCAGCAGCCAAGATAGAAGACCACCCCTCCACTTT
d_call: .; clone_size: .; j_call: TRBJ1-5; v_call: TRBV20-1; cdr3_aa: CSASGDNWEGQPQHF; cdr3_nt: TGCAGTGCTAGCGGGGACAATTGGGAGGGACAGCCCCAGCATTTT
d_call: .; clone_size: .; j_call: TRBJ1-1; v_call: TRBV27; cdr3_aa: CASSLVPELNTEAFF; cdr3_nt: TGTGCCAGCAGTTTAGTCCCGGAGTTGAACACTGAAGCTTTCTTT
d_call: .; clone_size: .; j_call: TRBJ2-5; v_call: TRBV11-2; cdr3_aa: CASSSDTPRETQYF; cdr3_nt: TGTGCCAGCAGCTCTGACACCCCGCGGGAGACCCAGTACTTC
d_call: TRBD2; clone_size: few; j_call: TRBJ2-1; v_call: TRBV20-1; cdr3_aa: CSANTFTSGRHQFF; cdr3_nt: TGCAGTGCCAATACTTTTACTAGCGGGAGGCACCAGTTCTTC
d_call: TRBD2; clone_size: .; j_call: TRBJ2-2; v_call: TRBV6-2/TRBV6-3; cdr3_aa: CASSYSSGVGELFF; cdr3_nt: TGTGCCAGCAGTTACTCTAGCGGGGTCGGGGAGCTGTTTTTT
d_call: .; clone_size: .; j_call: TRBJ1-2; v_call: TRBV7-2; cdr3_aa: CASSLEGLGNGYTF; cdr3_nt: TGTGCCAGCAGCTTAGAAGGGTTAGGGAATGGCTACACCTTC
d_call: .; clone_size: .; j_call: TRBJ2-3; v_call: TRBV12-3/TRBV12-4; cdr3_aa: CASSLIGRGTDTQYF; cdr3_nt: TGTGCCAGCAGTTTGATTGGAAGAGGCACAGATACGCAGTATTTT
d_call: .; clone_size: few; j_call: TRBJ2-1; v_call: TRBV12-3/TRBV12-4; cdr3_aa: CASSLGLVAASYNEQFF; cdr3_nt: TGTGCCAGCAGTTTAGGCCTGGTAGCTGCGTCCTACAATGAGCAGTTCTTC
d_call: .; clone_size: few; j_call: TRBJ1-3; v_call: TRBV7-9; cdr3_aa: CASSPPPGNTIYF; cdr3_nt: TGTGCCAGCAGCCCCCCCCCTGGAAACACCATATATTTT
d_call: TRBD1; clone_size: .; j_call: TRBJ2-7; v_call: TRBV19; cdr3_aa: CASSTSLWDRAHEQYF; cdr3_nt: TGTGCCAGTAGTACGTCCCTGTGGGACAGGGCCCACGAGCAGTACTTC
d_call: .; clone_size: .; j_call: TRBJ2-7; v_call: TRBV10-3; cdr3_aa: CAIMGLGYYEQYF; cdr3_nt: TGTGCCATCATGGGTCTTGGGTACTACGAGCAGTACTTC
d_call: TRBD1; clone_size: .; j_call: TRBJ2-7; v_call: TRBV6-1; cdr3_aa: CASRLRDREAYEQYF; cdr3_nt: TGTGCCAGCAGGCTCCGGGACAGGGAGGCCTACGAGCAGTACTTC
d_call: .; clone_size: few; j_call: TRBJ2-3; v_call: TRBV12-3/TRBV12-4; cdr3_aa: CASSRTSNGRTSTDTQYF; cdr3_nt: TGTGCCAGCAGTCGGACATCCAACGGGAGAACTAGCACAGATACGCAGTATTTT
d_call: .; clone_size: .; j_call: TRBJ2-7; v_call: TRBV5-5; cdr3_aa: CASTSPTYEQYF; cdr3_nt: TGTGCCAGCACCTCCCCCACCTACGAGCAGTACTTC
d_call: .; clone_size: .; j_call: TRBJ2-3; v_call: TRBV7-9; cdr3_aa: CASSSGPSRATDTQYF; cdr3_nt: TGTGCCAGCAGCTCGGGCCCTAGCAGGGCTACAGATACGCAGTATTTT
d_call: .; clone_size: once; j_call: TRBJ2-1; v_call: TRBV6-5; cdr3_aa: CASSSTLLMVTLYNEQFF; cdr3_nt: TGTGCCAGCAGTTCCACCTTACTTATGGTCACGCTCTACAATGAGCAGTTCTTC
d_call: TRBD1; clone_size: .; j_call: TRBJ1-1; v_call: TRBV9; cdr3_aa: CASSEREGAFTEAFF; cdr3_nt: TGTGCCAGCAGCGAGAGGGAGGGGGCCTTCACTGAAGCTTTCTTT
d_call: .; clone_size: few; j_call: TRBJ2-3; v_call: TRBV4-3; cdr3_aa: CASSQGGSGGTDTQYF; cdr3_nt: TGCGCCAGCAGCCAAGGGGGCAGCGGAGGCACAGATACGCAGTATTTT
d_call: .; clone_size: .; j_call: TRBJ2-5; v_call: TRBV7-2; cdr3_aa: CASSLHLLETQYF; cdr3_nt: TGTGCCAGCAGCTTACACCTTCTCGAGACCCAGTACTTC
d_call: TRBD1; clone_size: .; j_call: TRBJ1-6; v_call: TRBV30; cdr3_aa: CAWSGGQRNSPLHF; cdr3_nt: TGTGCCTGGAGTGGGGGACAGAGGAATTCACCCCTCCACTTT
d_call: .; clone_size: once; j_call: TRBJ2-1; v_call: TRBV14; cdr3_aa: CASSQNYRGNNEQFF; cdr3_nt: TGTGCCAGCAGCCAGAATTATCGGGGAAACAATGAGCAGTTCTTC
d_call: .; clone_size: many; j_call: TRBJ2-3; v_call: TRBV7-3; cdr3_aa: CASSAGPDTQYF; cdr3_nt: TGTGCCAGCAGCGCAGGACCAGATACGCAGTATTTT
d_call: .; clone_size: .; j_call: TRBJ1-4; v_call: TRBV7-2; cdr3_aa: CASSVIGSATNEKLFF; cdr3_nt: TGTGCCAGCAGCGTAATTGGGAGCGCAACTAATGAAAAACTGTTTTTT
d_call: TRBD1; clone_size: .; j_call: TRBJ2-7; v_call: TRBV3-1; cdr3_aa: CASSQLGQGPYEQYF; cdr3_nt: TGTGCCAGCAGCCAACTGGGACAGGGCCCCTACGAGCAGTACTTC
d_call: .; clone_size: .; j_call: TRBJ1-3; v_call: TRBV29-1; cdr3_aa: CSARVGNTIYF; cdr3_nt: TGCAGCGCTCGTGTCGGAAACACCATATATTTT
d_call: TRBD2; clone_size: few; j_call: TRBJ2-7; v_call: TRBV20-1; cdr3_aa: CSARTSGRHEQYF; cdr3_nt: TGCAGTGCTAGGACTAGCGGGAGACACGAGCAGTACTTC
d_call: TRBD2; clone_size: .; j_call: TRBJ2-2; v_call: TRBV5-6; cdr3_aa: CASNTWGLAANTGELFF; cdr3_nt: TGTGCCAGCAACACCTGGGGCCTAGCGGCGAACACCGGGGAGCTGTTTTTT
d_call: .; clone_size: .; j_call: TRBJ2-1; v_call: TRBV12-3/TRBV12-4; cdr3_aa: CASSLGGGRANEQFF; cdr3_nt: TGTGCCAGCAGTTTGGGGGGGGGCAGGGCCAATGAGCAGTTCTTC
d_call: .; clone_size: few; j_call: TRBJ2-3; v_call: TRBV9; cdr3_aa: CASSALGSGNPSTDTQYF; cdr3_nt: TGTGCCAGCAGCGCACTCGGGTCGGGGAATCCTAGCACAGATACGCAGTATTTT
d_call: .; clone_size: .; j_call: TRBJ2-7; v_call: TRBV19; cdr3_aa: CASRPFFGGVVSEQYF; cdr3_nt: TGTGCCAGTAGGCCCTTTTTTGGGGGCGTTGTGAGCGAGCAGTACTTC
d_call: .; clone_size: few; j_call: TRBJ1-5; v_call: TRBV7-8; cdr3_aa: CASSETGASNQPQHF; cdr3_nt: TGTGCCAGCAGCGAGACAGGCGCCAGCAATCAGCCCCAGCATTTT
d_call: .; clone_size: few; j_call: TRBJ2-1; v_call: TRBV27; cdr3_aa: CASSRGTDEQFF; cdr3_nt: TGTGCCAGCAGTCGTGGGACGGATGAGCAGTTCTTC
d_call: TRBD2; clone_size: .; j_call: TRBJ2-2; v_call: TRBV20-1; cdr3_aa: CSARDSAGDHGELFF; cdr3_nt: TGCAGTGCTAGAGATTCTGCGGGAGACCACGGGGAGCTGTTTTTT
d_call: .; clone_size: few; j_call: TRBJ2-5; v_call: TRBV5-1; cdr3_aa: CASSLEATLKETQYF; cdr3_nt: TGCGCCAGCAGCTTGGAGGCTACACTTAAAGAGACCCAGTACTTC
d_call: TRBD2; clone_size: few; j_call: TRBJ2-7; v_call: TRBV12-3/TRBV12-4; cdr3_aa: CASSGTSSHEQYF; cdr3_nt: TGTGCCAGCAGTGGGACTAGCAGCCACGAGCAGTACTTC
d_call: .; clone_size: .; j_call: TRBJ2-3; v_call: TRBV25-1; cdr3_aa: CASSDPPTDTQYF; cdr3_nt: TGTGCCAGCAGTGATCCTCCAACAGATACGCAGTATTTT
d_call: TRBD1; clone_size: few; j_call: TRBJ1-6; v_call: TRBV20-1; cdr3_aa: CSARAGTGESPLHF; cdr3_nt: TGCAGTGCTAGAGCCGGGACAGGGGAATCACCCCTCCACTTT
d_call: TRBD1; clone_size: medium-sized; j_call: TRBJ2-1; v_call: TRBV7-2; cdr3_aa: CASSLGTGPYNEQFF; cdr3_nt: TGTGCCAGCAGCCTCGGGACAGGGCCCTACAATGAGCAGTTCTTC
d_call: .; clone_size: .; j_call: TRBJ2-3; v_call: TRBV24-1; cdr3_aa: CATGKGSTDTQYF; cdr3_nt: TGTGCCACCGGGAAGGGCAGCACAGATACGCAGTATTTT
d_call: .; clone_size: few; j_call: TRBJ1-2; v_call: TRBV20-1; cdr3_aa: CSARDPTGLDYGYTF; cdr3_nt: TGCAGTGCTAGAGACCCAACAGGGTTAGACTATGGCTACACCTTC
d_call: .; clone_size: many; j_call: TRBJ2-5; v_call: TRBV11-2; cdr3_aa: CASSLGFSGTQYF; cdr3_nt: TGTGCCAGCAGCTTAGGCTTCTCGGGGACCCAGTACTTC
d_call: TRBD1; clone_size: many; j_call: TRBJ1-6; v_call: TRBV20-1; cdr3_aa: CSARDPTGGNSPLHF; cdr3_nt: TGCAGTGCTAGAGATCCGACAGGGGGAAATTCACCCCTCCACTTT
d_call: .; clone_size: many; j_call: TRBJ2-2; v_call: TRBV12-3/TRBV12-4; cdr3_aa: CASKGRANTGELFF; cdr3_nt: TGTGCCAGCAAAGGCAGAGCGAACACCGGGGAGCTGTTTTTT
d_call: TRBD1; clone_size: many; j_call: TRBJ2-3; v_call: TRBV12-3/TRBV12-4; cdr3_aa: CASRPTGAIGTDTQYF; cdr3_nt: TGTGCCAGCAGGCCGACAGGGGCGATCGGCACAGATACGCAGTATTTT
d_call: TRBD1; clone_size: few; j_call: TRBJ1-1; v_call: TRBV6-1; cdr3_aa: CASRRGQGAEAFF; cdr3_nt: TGTGCCAGCAGGCGGGGACAGGGGGCTGAAGCTTTCTTT
d_call: .; clone_size: .; j_call: TRBJ2-7; v_call: TRBV11-2; cdr3_aa: CASSRKTYKTTLWEQYF; cdr3_nt: TGTGCCAGCAGCCGAAAAACCTACAAAACTACGCTCTGGGAGCAGTACTTC
d_call: .; clone_size: few; j_call: TRBJ2-7; v_call: TRBV6-1; cdr3_aa: CAGRLDSSYEQYF; cdr3_nt: TGTGCCGGAAGACTAGACAGCTCCTACGAGCAGTACTTC
d_call: .; clone_size: few; j_call: TRBJ2-1; v_call: TRBV7-8; cdr3_aa: CASSLKVGDEQFF; cdr3_nt: TGTGCCAGCAGCTTAAAGGTTGGCGATGAGCAGTTCTTC
d_call: TRBD1; clone_size: .; j_call: TRBJ1-2; v_call: TRBV29-1; cdr3_aa: CSVGPQGKKGYGYTF; cdr3_nt: TGCAGCGTTGGTCCACAGGGGAAGAAAGGCTATGGCTACACCTTC
d_call: .; clone_size: .; j_call: TRBJ1-1; v_call: TRBV12-3/TRBV12-4; cdr3_aa: CASSFHGWTEAFF; cdr3_nt: TGTGCCAGCAGTTTTCATGGGTGGACTGAAGCTTTCTTT
d_call: .; clone_size: few; j_call: TRBJ2-3; v_call: TRBV10-3; cdr3_aa: CAIRGQLAATDTQYF; cdr3_nt: TGTGCCATCAGGGGCCAGTTGGCGGCGACAGATACGCAGTATTTT